What follows is one TCR beta chain and its context. Its antigen is undetermined. The sample is drawn from a study of early T cells in non-severe SARS-CoV-2 infection. Across the whole study: The sequenced material was bulk RNA from unsorted whole blood, and its chains were unpaired. Study results and limitations: Database matching using VDJdb favored anti-spike CD8 responses, with private and CD4 specificities left missing.

A single record per CDR3 protein comes from TCRdb applying MiXCR to the 5' RACE reads. The profile covers 64,000 or so distinct CDR3 sequences, with around 14% appearing a single time and around 4.3% taken by the ten largest. Sequencing was carried out using whole blood. The clonotype comes from an adult who was a healthcare worker with PCR-confirmed SARS-CoV-2 infection or an uninfected control (not recorded which).

The CDR3 DNA reads as TGTGCCAGCGGACCTGGCCTACTCCAAGAGACCCAGTACTTC. Translating it yields CASGPGLLQETQYF. The V call is TRBV6-2 or TRBV6-3, the J call TRBJ2-5; D not certain. This CDR3 is 14 amino acids long. Deletions cut 8 bases from V and 1 base from J, with 14 bases between. The germline V gene has CDR1 MNHEY and CDR2 SVGEGT.